These T cell receptor beta chains were read from a single sample in a study of T-cell memory formation after mild COVID-19. TCRdb itself ran the 5' RACE reads through MiXCR, one entry per CDR3 protein. The sample records approximately 200,000 distinct CDR3 sequences, 16% being singletons. Sequenced: PBMCs or a T cell subset sorted from them (not recorded which). Source of these receptors: an adult woman who had mild COVID-19 (a few samples of this study predate the infection). Cell type and time point are not known. Each CDR3 is given with its conserved first and last residue. A D gene is named only where the DNA matches it firmly. Size tells how often a clone was seen (once, few, many) or the class of an expanded clone, and some rows leave it out.

length: 16
size: few
D: TRBD1
V: TRBV4-2
J: TRBJ2-3
CDR3: CASSQERQGYTDTQYF
DNA: TGTGCCAGCAGCCAAGAGCGACAGGGGTACACAGATACGCAGTATTTT

length: 11
size: NA
D: NA
V: TRBV29-1
J: TRBJ1-1
CDR3: CSVGGTAGAFF
DNA: TGCAGCGTTGGAGGGACTGCTGGAGCTTTCTTT

length: 14
size: many
D: TRBD2
V: TRBV20-1
J: TRBJ2-7
CDR3: CSASTLAGTYEQYF
DNA: TGCAGTGCTAGCACTCTAGCGGGTACCTACGAGCAGTACTTC

length: 15
size: few
D: NA
V: TRBV5-1
J: TRBJ2-3
CDR3: CASSYVMVSTDTQYF
DNA: TGCGCCAGCAGCTACGTAATGGTGAGCACAGATACGCAGTATTTT

length: 15
size: few
D: NA
V: TRBV7-3
J: TRBJ2-1
CDR3: CASSHGTVSYNEQFF
DNA: TGTGCCAGCAGCCATGGGACGGTCTCCTACAATGAGCAGTTCTTC

length: 12
size: many
D: NA
V: TRBV3-1
J: TRBJ2-2
CDR3: CASSQVGWELFF
DNA: TGTGCCAGCAGCCAAGTCGGCTGGGAGCTGTTTTTT

length: 16
size: few
D: TRBD1
V: TRBV7-6
J: TRBJ1-1
CDR3: CASSSRRQGENTEAFF
DNA: TGTGCCAGCAGCTCTAGACGACAGGGGGAGAACACTGAAGCTTTCTTT

length: 13
size: few
D: NA
V: TRBV18
J: TRBJ2-7
CDR3: CASSPLSAGEQYF
DNA: TGTGCCAGCTCACCATTATCCGCTGGCGAGCAGTACTTC

length: 15
size: few
D: NA
V: TRBV7-2
J: TRBJ2-7
CDR3: CASSYQRGSSYEQYF
DNA: TGTGCCAGCAGCTATCAACGAGGGAGCTCCTACGAGCAGTACTTC

length: 12
size: NA
D: NA
V: TRBV12-3/TRBV12-4
J: TRBJ1-1
CDR3: CASSLAFVEAFF
DNA: TGTGCCAGCAGCCTGGCCTTCGTTGAAGCTTTCTTT

length: 11
size: many
D: TRBD1
V: TRBV5-1
J: TRBJ2-4
CDR3: CASSSGTGVYF
DNA: TGCGCCAGCAGCTCAGGGACAGGGGTGTACTTC

length: 18
size: few
D: TRBD2
V: TRBV7-8
J: TRBJ2-1
CDR3: CASSLLYSAGGSYNEQFF
DNA: TGTGCCAGCAGCCTCCTCTACTCCGCGGGGGGCTCCTACAATGAGCAGTTCTTC

length: 14
size: NA
D: NA
V: TRBV30
J: TRBJ1-1
CDR3: CAWSLRRMNTEAFF
DNA: TGTGCCTGGAGTCTTCGAAGGATGAACACTGAAGCTTTCTTT

length: 16
size: few
D: TRBD2
V: TRBV3-1
J: TRBJ2-5
CDR3: CASSHSSGGLRETQYF
DNA: TGTGCCAGCAGCCACTCTAGCGGGGGGCTCCGCGAGACCCAGTACTTC

length: 14
size: NA
D: NA
V: TRBV20-1
J: TRBJ2-6
CDR3: CSAIRQAGANVLTF
DNA: TGCAGTGCCATCCGACAGGCTGGGGCCAACGTCCTGACTTTC

length: 16
size: NA
D: NA
V: TRBV5-4
J: TRBJ2-1
CDR3: CASSTGQGARGNEQFF
DNA: TGTGCCAGCAGCACAGGCCAGGGGGCGCGGGGGAATGAGCAGTTCTTC

length: 15
size: few
D: TRBD2
V: TRBV12-3/TRBV12-4
J: TRBJ2-1
CDR3: CASSGLAGNYNEQFF
DNA: TGTGCCAGCAGCGGACTAGCGGGGAATTACAATGAGCAGTTCTTC

length: 11
size: NA
D: NA
V: TRBV6-5
J: TRBJ2-1
CDR3: CASTWRTEQFF
DNA: TGTGCCAGCACCTGGCGGACGGAGCAGTTCTTC

length: 14
size: few
D: NA
V: TRBV5-1
J: TRBJ2-7
CDR3: CASKPSELSYEQYF
DNA: TGCGCCAGCAAACCTAGCGAACTATCCTACGAGCAGTACTTC

length: 16
size: few
D: NA
V: TRBV7-3
J: TRBJ2-1
CDR3: CASSFGLRSFFDEQFF
DNA: TGTGCCAGCAGCTTTGGACTCCGCTCCTTTTTTGATGAGCAGTTCTTC

length: 14
size: NA
D: TRBD1
V: TRBV24-1
J: TRBJ2-1
CDR3: CATSERDRYNEQFF
DNA: TGTGCCACCAGTGAACGGGACAGATACAATGAGCAGTTCTTC

length: 16
size: many
D: NA
V: TRBV5-6
J: TRBJ2-5
CDR3: CASSLRRTETQETQYF
DNA: TGTGCCAGCAGCTTGCGCCGGACAGAGACCCAAGAGACCCAGTACTTC

length: 12
size: NA
D: NA
V: TRBV9
J: TRBJ2-1
CDR3: CASSVSRGEQFF
DNA: TGTGCCAGCAGCGTGTCCAGGGGTGAGCAGTTCTTC

length: 13
size: NA
D: NA
V: TRBV6-2/TRBV6-3
J: TRBJ1-1
CDR3: CASSYSSQPEAFF
DNA: TGTGCCAGCAGTTACTCAAGCCAGCCCGAAGCTTTCTTT

length: 14
size: few
D: NA
V: TRBV20-1
J: TRBJ1-2
CDR3: CSARVGGGNYGYTF
DNA: TGCAGTGCTAGAGTAGGAGGGGGGAACTATGGCTACACCTTC

length: 13
size: many
D: NA
V: TRBV7-9
J: TRBJ2-1
CDR3: CASSPGQHNEQFF
DNA: TGTGCCAGCAGCCCTGGACAGCACAATGAGCAGTTCTTC

length: 15
size: NA
D: NA
V: TRBV7-9
J: TRBJ2-7
CDR3: CASSLAYQGPYEQYF
DNA: TGTGCCAGCAGCTTAGCTTACCAGGGTCCCTACGAGCAGTACTTC

length: 13
size: few
D: NA
V: TRBV6-5
J: TRBJ1-1
CDR3: CASSPTLLSEAFF
DNA: TGTGCCAGCAGTCCTACTCTCCTCTCTGAAGCTTTCTTT

length: 13
size: NA
D: NA
V: TRBV20-1
J: TRBJ2-4
CDR3: CSAGPDLKNIQYF
DNA: TGCAGTGCCGGCCCGGACCTCAAAAACATTCAGTACTTC

length: 14
size: few
D: NA
V: TRBV7-9
J: TRBJ1-2
CDR3: CASSSDTTNYGYTF
DNA: TGTGCCAGCAGCTCTGACACTACTAACTATGGCTACACCTTC

length: 15
size: few
D: NA
V: TRBV3-1
J: TRBJ2-1
CDR3: CASSQVRGIVPQQFF
DNA: TGTGCCAGCAGCCAAGTCCGCGGCATCGTCCCGCAGCAGTTCTTC

length: 17
size: NA
D: TRBD2
V: TRBV11-3
J: TRBJ2-5
CDR3: CASSQGLAGGQQETQYF
DNA: TGTGCCAGCAGCCAAGGACTAGCGGGAGGCCAACAAGAGACCCAGTACTTC

length: 15
size: NA
D: NA
V: TRBV12-3/TRBV12-4
J: TRBJ2-3
CDR3: CASTPSVRVQDTQYF
DNA: TGTGCCAGCACTCCCTCCGTACGAGTCCAAGATACGCAGTATTTT

length: 15
size: many
D: NA
V: TRBV18
J: TRBJ2-5
CDR3: CASSPRGGYQETQYF
DNA: TGTGCCAGCTCACCACGAGGGGGATACCAAGAGACCCAGTACTTC

length: 14
size: few
D: TRBD1
V: TRBV7-9
J: TRBJ2-7
CDR3: CASSTGTGDYEQYF
DNA: TGTGCCAGCAGCACCGGGACAGGGGACTACGAGCAGTACTTC

length: 15
size: few
D: TRBD1
V: TRBV15
J: TRBJ2-7
CDR3: CATSRETTGVWEQYF
DNA: TGTGCCACCAGCAGAGAAACTACAGGGGTTTGGGAGCAGTACTTC

length: 19
size: NA
D: TRBD1
V: TRBV15
J: TRBJ1-6
CDR3: CATSRDYTGGHSYNSPLHF
DNA: TGTGCCACCAGCAGAGATTACACAGGGGGCCACTCCTATAATTCACCCCTCCACTTT

length: 17
size: few
D: TRBD2
V: TRBV7-9
J: TRBJ2-1
CDR3: CASSLAGVEAGGIGQLF
DNA: TGTGCCAGCAGCTTAGCGGGTGTAGAAGCGGGAGGCATAGGTCAGCTCTTC

length: 14
size: NA
D: NA
V: TRBV4-1
J: TRBJ2-3
CDR3: CASSQDGKKLAQYF
DNA: TGCGCCAGCAGCCAAGACGGAAAGAAATTGGCACAGTATTTT

length: 16
size: NA
D: TRBD2
V: TRBV18
J: TRBJ2-1
CDR3: CASSALPSGGYNEQFF
DNA: TGTGCCAGCTCAGCGCTTCCTAGCGGGGGATACAATGAGCAGTTCTTC

length: 14
size: NA
D: NA
V: TRBV5-1
J: TRBJ2-3
CDR3: CASSFRDNTDTQYF
DNA: TGCGCCAGCAGCTTCCGGGACAACACAGATACGCAGTATTTT

length: 13
size: few
D: TRBD1
V: TRBV5-1
J: TRBJ1-6
CDR3: CASSRDSNSPLHF
DNA: TGCGCCAGCAGCCGGGACAGTAATTCACCCCTCCACTTT

length: 18
size: NA
D: NA
V: TRBV5-6
J: TRBJ2-1
CDR3: CASSPDFGGIMSYNEQFF
DNA: TGTGCCAGCAGCCCCGATTTTGGGGGGATCATGTCCTACAATGAGCAGTTCTTC

length: 15
size: NA
D: NA
V: TRBV24-1
J: TRBJ2-7
CDR3: CATSDTGPSSYEQYF
DNA: TGTGCCACCAGTGATACAGGTCCTAGCTCCTACGAGCAGTACTTC

length: 15
size: NA
D: TRBD1
V: TRBV5-5
J: TRBJ2-2
CDR3: CASSVDRRNTGELFF
DNA: TGTGCCAGCAGCGTGGACAGGAGAAACACCGGGGAGCTGTTTTTT

length: 11
size: NA
D: NA
V: TRBV6-2/TRBV6-3
J: TRBJ2-1
CDR3: CASSGWSEQFF
DNA: TGTGCCAGCAGTGGCTGGAGTGAGCAGTTCTTC

length: 14
size: NA
D: NA
V: TRBV20-1
J: TRBJ2-7
CDR3: CSASSGSISTEQYF
DNA: TGCAGTGCTAGTTCGGGGTCGATTTCTACCGAGCAGTACTTC

length: 13
size: few
D: NA
V: TRBV6-1
J: TRBJ1-1
CDR3: CASTGTPNTEAFF
DNA: TGTGCCAGCACCGGGACACCGAACACTGAAGCTTTCTTT

length: 15
size: NA
D: TRBD2
V: TRBV6-2/TRBV6-3
J: TRBJ2-7
CDR3: CASSLRGRAPYEQYF
DNA: TGTGCCAGCAGTTTACGAGGGAGGGCCCCCTACGAGCAGTACTTC

length: 17
size: NA
D: TRBD2
V: TRBV5-4
J: TRBJ2-5
CDR3: CASSPNPSGGIQETQYF
DNA: TGTGCCAGCAGCCCTAACCCTAGCGGGGGGATCCAAGAGACCCAGTACTTC

length: 16
size: few
D: NA
V: TRBV15
J: TRBJ2-1
CDR3: CATSRDGAGSYNEQFF
DNA: TGTGCCACCAGCAGAGATGGTGCGGGATCCTACAATGAGCAGTTCTTC

length: 13
size: NA
D: NA
V: TRBV6-6
J: TRBJ2-3
CDR3: CASSHRESDTQYF
DNA: TGTGCCAGCAGTCACCGGGAGTCAGATACGCAGTATTTT

length: 13
size: NA
D: NA
V: TRBV20-1
J: TRBJ2-3
CDR3: CSASRRPQDTQYF
DNA: TGCAGTGCTAGCCGCCGCCCCCAGGATACGCAGTATTTT

length: 13
size: NA
D: NA
V: TRBV6-1
J: TRBJ2-1
CDR3: CASSGQEYNEQFF
DNA: TGTGCCAGCAGTGGACAGGAGTACAATGAGCAGTTCTTC

length: 17
size: few
D: NA
V: TRBV11-1
J: TRBJ2-1
CDR3: CASSLVPGRPHPRAQFF
DNA: TGTGCCAGCAGCTTAGTACCTGGTAGACCCCACCCCAGGGCGCAGTTCTTC

length: 13
size: few
D: NA
V: TRBV7-9
J: TRBJ1-1
CDR3: CASSLGAGSEAFF
DNA: TGTGCCAGCAGCTTAGGGGCCGGTAGTGAAGCTTTCTTT

length: 11
size: NA
D: NA
V: TRBV5-1
J: TRBJ2-1
CDR3: CASLGSNEQFF
DNA: TGCGCCAGCTTAGGCTCTAATGAGCAGTTCTTC

length: 13
size: NA
D: NA
V: TRBV11-2
J: TRBJ1-1
CDR3: CASSLGYGQVAFF
DNA: TGTGCCAGCAGCTTAGGATACGGGCAGGTAGCTTTCTTT

length: 16
size: many
D: NA
V: TRBV12-3/TRBV12-4
J: TRBJ2-2
CDR3: CASREGARSRAGELFF
DNA: TGTGCCAGCAGGGAGGGAGCGAGGAGTAGGGCCGGGGAGCTGTTTTTT

length: 13
size: many
D: NA
V: TRBV20-1
J: TRBJ2-3
CDR3: CSASSVVADTQYF
DNA: TGCAGTGCTAGCTCGGTAGTGGCAGATACGCAGTATTTT